These T cell receptor beta chains were read from a single sample in a study of regulatory T cells in long-lasting Graves disease. One entry per CDR3 protein results from TCRdb running MiXCR on the multiplex PCR reads. The profile shows fewer than 450,000 distinct CDR3 sequences, 15% of them singletons. These data also featured in a second study, about T cells in Graves' hyperthyroidism and ophthalmopathy.

Sequenced here: peripheral blood mononuclear cells (PBMCs), sampled at new diagnosis, from a patient treated with antithyroid drugs. These receptors were obtained from a woman aged 40 to 49 with Graves disease. CDR3s include the opening cysteine and the closing phenylalanine or tryptophan. The order of the fields is CDR3 DNA, CDR3 protein, V gene, clone size, D gene, J gene. The D gene is left open where the match is weak. Not every row has a clone size; where given, it reads once, few, many or a size class.

TGTGCCAGCAGCCCACACTCGGGGGCCGGGGGCTACGAGCAGTACTTC,CASSPHSGAGGYEQYF,TRBV4-2,many,.,TRBJ2-7
TGTGCCAGCAGCTCTCTCAAGGACAGGGAGCCCTATGGCTACACCTTC,CASSSLKDREPYGYTF,TRBV11-2,many,TRBD1,TRBJ1-2
TGTGCCAGCAGTCTTCCGACAGATTCAGATTACAATGAGCAGTTCTTC,CASSLPTDSDYNEQFF,TRBV28,few,.,TRBJ2-1
TGTGCCAGCAGCCAAGACGTTCCAGCGGGAGGATCAGATACGCAGTATTTT,CASSQDVPAGGSDTQYF,TRBV14,many,TRBD2,TRBJ2-3
TGTGCCAGCAGCCTCCATCGGGAAGAGACCCAGTACTTC,CASSLHREETQYF,TRBV7-2,many,.,TRBJ2-5
TGTGCCAGCAGCGTGGGACTAGCTCAACCGAGGGATACGCAGTATTTT,CASSVGLAQPRDTQYF,TRBV11-2,few,TRBD2,TRBJ2-3
TGTGCCAGCAGTCCTCCAGGGGTTCAGCCCCAGCATTTT,CASSPPGVQPQHF,TRBV28,.,.,TRBJ1-5
TGTGCCAGCAGTCCTCGGACAGGAAAAAATGAAAAACTGTTTTTT,CASSPRTGKNEKLFF,TRBV28,many,TRBD1,TRBJ1-4
TGTGCCAGCAGTTTCCCCGACAGGGACTATGGCTACACCTTC,CASSFPDRDYGYTF,TRBV28,few,TRBD1,TRBJ1-2
TGTGCCAGTAGTCCCCGGGACGGAAACTACGAGCAGTACTTC,CASSPRDGNYEQYF,TRBV19,many,.,TRBJ2-7
TGTGCCAGCAGCCCGCAGACAATCTCGAGGGCGGCCATGCGGAAACTGTTTTTT,CASSPQTISRAAMRKLFF,TRBV11-2,many,.,TRBJ1-4
TGTGCCAGCAGCTGGAGTATCTCCTACGAGCAGTACTTC,CASSWSISYEQYF,TRBV3-1,many,.,TRBJ2-7
TGTGCCAGCACTGGGACTAGCGGGAGTTCCTTCAATGAGCAGTTCTTC,CASTGTSGSSFNEQFF,TRBV11-3,many,TRBD2,TRBJ2-1
TGTGCCATAAAGGGACAGCAAGAGACCCAGTACTTC,CAIKGQQETQYF,TRBV10-3,many,TRBD1,TRBJ2-5
TGTGCCAGCAGCTTAGTAGGGAAAAGCACAGATACGCAGTATTTT,CASSLVGKSTDTQYF,TRBV7-8,many,.,TRBJ2-3
TGTGCCACCAGTGAGGTGGGCACAGATACGCAGTATTTT,CATSEVGTDTQYF,TRBV24-1,few,.,TRBJ2-3
TGTGCCAGCAGTTTAAGGTCGGGGGGAGACGAAAAACTGTTTTTT,CASSLRSGGDEKLFF,TRBV28,many,.,TRBJ1-4
TGTGCCAGCAGTTTCAGGGATGGCGGGAGGTCGACCCACGAGCAGTACTTC,CASSFRDGGRSTHEQYF,TRBV12-3/TRBV12-4,.,TRBD2,TRBJ2-7
TGCAGCGTTGAAGGTCGGCCAGGGAATGACTACGAGCAGTACTTC,CSVEGRPGNDYEQYF,TRBV29-1,many,.,TRBJ2-7
TGTGCCTGGTTACATCGGTCAGGGGGTGAAGCTTTCTTT,CAWLHRSGGEAFF,TRBV30,many,TRBD1,TRBJ1-1
TGCAGTGCTAGCGAACGGACAGGGGGCTGGGAGACCCAGTACTTC,CSASERTGGWETQYF,TRBV20-1,many,TRBD1,TRBJ2-5
TGCAGTGCTAGGATCTGGGGGGGGCCCAACTATGGCTACACCTTC,CSARIWGGPNYGYTF,TRBV20-1,many,.,TRBJ1-2
TGTGCCAGCAGGAGGGGGCACTCCTACGAGCAGTACTTC,CASRRGHSYEQYF,TRBV7-9,.,TRBD1,TRBJ2-7
TGTGCCAGCAGCCCCTCAGGGGGCTCGGGGGAAAAACTGTTTTTT,CASSPSGGSGEKLFF,TRBV9,.,TRBD1,TRBJ1-4
TGTGCCAGCAGCTGGACTAGCGGAACTAACACCGGGGAGCTGTTTTTT,CASSWTSGTNTGELFF,TRBV7-9,many,TRBD2,TRBJ2-2
TGTGCCAGCAGCTTGAGGGAAACCGGGGAGCTGTTTTTT,CASSLRETGELFF,TRBV7-8,many,.,TRBJ2-2
TGTGCCAGCACCGTGGGACTTTCGACAGATACGCAGTATTTT,CASTVGLSTDTQYF,TRBV12-3/TRBV12-4,many,.,TRBJ2-3
TGTGCTAGTGGTTCGGGACTGTCAGATACGCAGTATTTT,CASGSGLSDTQYF,TRBV12-5,many,.,TRBJ2-3
TGTGCCAGCAGTGAAGCCCGGTCCTCCTACAATGAGCAGTTCTTC,CASSEARSSYNEQFF,TRBV25-1,few,.,TRBJ2-1
TGTGCCAGTAGTCCTTTTTTGCTAGCGGGAGCAAATGAGCAGTTCTTC,CASSPFLLAGANEQFF,TRBV19,few,TRBD2,TRBJ2-1
TGTGCCTCTAACACAGGGGACAGCAATCAGCCCCAGCATTTT,CASNTGDSNQPQHF,TRBV10-3,.,TRBD1,TRBJ1-5
TGCAGTGCTAGGTGGCTAGAACGGGAGACCCAGTACTTC,CSARWLERETQYF,TRBV20-1,many,.,TRBJ2-5
TGCAGTGCTATGGGACAGGGTAGCCACGAGCAGTACTTC,CSAMGQGSHEQYF,TRBV20-1,.,TRBD1,TRBJ2-7